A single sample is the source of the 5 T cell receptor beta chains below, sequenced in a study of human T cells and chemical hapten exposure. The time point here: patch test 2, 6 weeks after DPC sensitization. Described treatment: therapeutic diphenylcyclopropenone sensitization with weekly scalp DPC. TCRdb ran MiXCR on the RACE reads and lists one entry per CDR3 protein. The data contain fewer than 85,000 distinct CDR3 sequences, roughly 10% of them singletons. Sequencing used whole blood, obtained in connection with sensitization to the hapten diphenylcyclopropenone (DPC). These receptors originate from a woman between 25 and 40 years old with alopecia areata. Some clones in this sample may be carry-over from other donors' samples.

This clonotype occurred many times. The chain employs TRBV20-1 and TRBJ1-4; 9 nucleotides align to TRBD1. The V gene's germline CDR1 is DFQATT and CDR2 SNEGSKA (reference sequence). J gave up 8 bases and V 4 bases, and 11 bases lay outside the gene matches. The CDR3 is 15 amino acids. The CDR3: CSAIRPTGGTEKLFF. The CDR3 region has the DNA TGCAGTGCTATCCGCCCTACAGGGGGCACAGAAAAACTGTTTTTT.

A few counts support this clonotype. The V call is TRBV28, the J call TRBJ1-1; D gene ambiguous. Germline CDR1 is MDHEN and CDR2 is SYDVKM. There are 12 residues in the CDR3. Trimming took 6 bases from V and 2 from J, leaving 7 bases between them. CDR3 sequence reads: CASRHPNTEAFF. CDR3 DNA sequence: TGTGCCAGCAGACACCCCAACACTGAAGCTTTCTTT.

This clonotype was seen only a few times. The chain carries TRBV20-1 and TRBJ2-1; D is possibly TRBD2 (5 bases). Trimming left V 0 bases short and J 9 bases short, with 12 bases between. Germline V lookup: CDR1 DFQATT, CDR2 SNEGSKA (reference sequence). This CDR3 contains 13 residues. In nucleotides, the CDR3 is TGCAGTGCTAGAGACTGGAGGTTAGGTGAGCAGTTCTTC. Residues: CSARDWRLGEQFF.

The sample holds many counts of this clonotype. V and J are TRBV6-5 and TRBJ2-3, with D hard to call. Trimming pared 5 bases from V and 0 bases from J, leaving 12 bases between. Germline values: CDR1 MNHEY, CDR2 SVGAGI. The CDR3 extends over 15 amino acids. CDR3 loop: CASSKTVTSTDTQYF. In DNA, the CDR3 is TGTGCCAGCAGTAAGACTGTGACTAGCACAGATACGCAGTATTTT.

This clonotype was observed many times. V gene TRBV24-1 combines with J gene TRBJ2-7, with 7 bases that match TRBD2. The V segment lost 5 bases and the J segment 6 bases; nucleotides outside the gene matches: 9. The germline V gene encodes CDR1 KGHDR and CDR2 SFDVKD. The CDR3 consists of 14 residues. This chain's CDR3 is CATSAGGAVTEQYF. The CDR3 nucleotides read TGTGCCACCAGTGCGGGGGGAGCGGTAACCGAGCAGTACTTC.